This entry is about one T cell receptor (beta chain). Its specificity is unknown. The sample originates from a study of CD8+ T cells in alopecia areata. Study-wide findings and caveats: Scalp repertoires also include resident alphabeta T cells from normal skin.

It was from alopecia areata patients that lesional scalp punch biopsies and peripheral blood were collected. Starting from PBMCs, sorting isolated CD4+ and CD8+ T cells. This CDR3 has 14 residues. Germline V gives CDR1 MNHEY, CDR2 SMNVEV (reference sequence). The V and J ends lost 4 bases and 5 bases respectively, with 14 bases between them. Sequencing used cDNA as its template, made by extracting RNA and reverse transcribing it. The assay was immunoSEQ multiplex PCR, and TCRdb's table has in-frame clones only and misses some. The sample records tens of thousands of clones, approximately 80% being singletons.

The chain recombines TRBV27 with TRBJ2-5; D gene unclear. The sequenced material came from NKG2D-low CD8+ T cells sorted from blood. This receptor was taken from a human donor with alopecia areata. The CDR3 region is CASSSALLWETQYF. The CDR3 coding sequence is TGTGCCAGCAGTTCGGCCCTCTTGTGGGAGACCCAGTACTTC.